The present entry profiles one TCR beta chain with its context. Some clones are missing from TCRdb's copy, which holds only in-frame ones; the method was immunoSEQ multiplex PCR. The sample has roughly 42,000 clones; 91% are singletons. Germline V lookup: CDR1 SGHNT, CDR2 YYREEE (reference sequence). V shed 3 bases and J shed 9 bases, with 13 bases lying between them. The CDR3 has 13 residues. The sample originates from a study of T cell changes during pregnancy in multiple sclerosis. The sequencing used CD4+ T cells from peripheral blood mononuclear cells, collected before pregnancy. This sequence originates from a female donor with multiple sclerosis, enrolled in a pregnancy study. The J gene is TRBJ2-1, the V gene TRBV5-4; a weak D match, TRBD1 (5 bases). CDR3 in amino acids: CASSSDTLGEQFF. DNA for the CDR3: TGTGCCAGCAGCTCGGACACCCTCGGTGAGCAGTTCTTC.